Below are 17 T cell receptor beta chains sequenced from a single sample in a study of shared clonotypes between healthy human individuals. This table comes from immunoSEQ multiplex PCR, and its TCRdb copy is limited to in-frame clones, with some not included. This repertoire shows over 800,000 clones, about 92% found once; its top ten account for less than 25%. Positive CCR7 selection of CD45RO-negative cells yielded the naive CD8 cells, and terminally differentiated effector memory CD45RA+ cells were excluded. The sequenced sample was naive CD8+ T cells sorted from blood. The receptors shown here come from a man aged 30 to 45 in good health.

About this clone: In the same sample, other DNA sequences code for this CDR3. CDR3 DNA: TGTGCCAGCAGTTCTCTGTACGAGCAGTACTTC. It codes for CASSSLYEQYF. The gene calls are TRBV27 and TRBJ2-7; D gene ambiguous. Trimming left V 4 bases short and J 4 bases short, with 5 bases between. The CDR3 length is 11 residues. Germline V gives CDR1 MNHEY, CDR2 SMNVEV (reference sequence).

This chain connects TRBV4-2 to TRBJ2-3, with 8 positions matching TRBD2. Germline loops: CDR1 LGHNA, CDR2 YNFKEQ. V lost 2 bases to trimming and J lost 0 bases; unmatched junction nucleotides: 7. The CDR3 runs 17 residues. This chain's CDR3 is CASSQTSGSLSTDTQYF. In nucleotides, the CDR3 is TGTGCCAGCAGCCAAACTAGCGGAAGCCTTAGCACAGATACGCAGTATTTT.

Only a few counts were recorded for this clone. The V call is TRBV4-3, the J call TRBJ1-2; D is perhaps TRBD1 (5 bases). Trimming removed 0 bases at V and 7 bases at J, with 15 bases between. CDR3 size: 15 residues. Germline V gives CDR1 LGHNA, CDR2 YSLEER. In DNA, the CDR3 is TGCGCCAGCAGCCAAGATCGGGCAGGGTTTCGTGGCTACACCTTC. Amino acid sequence: CASSQDRAGFRGYTF.

The chain employs TRBV27 and TRBJ2-7, with TRBD2 identical over 7 bases. Losses at the gene ends were 4 bases for V and 4 bases for J; bases not matched to a gene: 10. This CDR3 comprises 15 residues. CDR1 and CDR2 (germline): MNHEY, SMNVEV (reference sequence). Here the CDR3 DNA reads TGTGCCAGCAGTTCTCTCAGGACTAGTTTGTACGAGCAGTACTTC. Its translation is CASSSLRTSLYEQYF.

J is TRBJ1-1 and V is TRBV9, with 12 positions matching TRBD1. Unmatched junction bases numbered 11, after V lost 4 bases and J lost 7 bases. There are 16 residues in the CDR3. Per the germline V gene, CDR1 is SGDLS and CDR2 is YYNGEE. Written as DNA, the CDR3 is TGTGCCAGCAGCCTAGCCGGGACAGGGGGCCTGAATGAAGCTTTCTTT. Translation: CASSLAGTGGLNEAFF.

This clone appeared once. The chain combines TRBV7-8 with TRBJ2-7; 12 bases agree with TRBD2. The V gene's germline CDR1 is SGHVS and CDR2 FQNEAQ. Trimming took 2 bases from V and 5 from J; bases not matched to a gene: 4. The CDR3 spans 15 residues. DNA of the CDR3: TGTGCCAGCAGCTTAACTAGCGGGAGGAACGACGAGCAGTACTTC. It encodes CASSLTSGRNDEQYF.

The rearrangement links TRBV29-1 to TRBJ2-7, with TRBD1 identical over 8 bases. The V gene end was trimmed by 6 bases and the J gene end by 0 bases; junction bases not matched to a gene: 4. Germline V gives CDR1 SQVTM, CDR2 ANQGSEA. CDR3 size: 13 residues. This CDR3 is CSVTGGSSYEQYF. CDR3 in DNA: TGCAGCGTCACAGGGGGGAGCTCCTACGAGCAGTACTTC.

Worth noting for this clone: The same CDR3 can be traced to other DNA sequences in this sample. CDR3 sequence reads: CASSYGGNQPQHF. CDR3 DNA: TGTGCCAGCAGTTACGGGGGCAATCAGCCCCAGCATTTT. The chain uses TRBV27 and TRBJ1-5; the D is unclear. Trimming removed 4 bases from V and 2 bases from J, with 6 bases in between. Looked up from germline, CDR1 is MNHEY and CDR2 is SMNVEV (reference sequence). The CDR3 is made up of 13 amino acids.

V gene TRBV5-1 combines with J gene TRBJ2-1; TRBD2 aligns across 11 bases. V dropped 0 bases and J dropped 1; count of bases not matched to a gene: 6. CDR3 length: 18 amino acids. In germline, CDR1 is SGHRS, CDR2 YFSETQ. The CDR3 region is CASSLELAGVGSYNEQFF. As DNA, the CDR3 is TGCGCCAGCAGCTTGGAACTAGCGGGAGTGGGGTCCTACAATGAGCAGTTCTTC. Variable domain in full (rest from reference TRBV5-1 and TRBJ2-1): KAGVTQTPRYLIKTRGQQVTLSCSPISGHRSVSWYQQTPGQGLQFLFEYFSETQRNKGNFPGRFSGRQFSNSRSEMNVSTLELGDSALYLCASSLELAGVGSYNEQFFGPGTRLTVL.

This chain joins TRBV2 and TRBJ2-7, with 9 bases identical to TRBD1. The CDR3 is 13 residues long. In germline, CDR1 is SNHLY, CDR2 FYNNEI. V lost 9 bases to trimming and J lost 3 bases; unmatched junction nucleotides: 6. The CDR3, as DNA: TGTGCCAGTCGGACAGGGGCGGACTACGAGCAGTACTTC. Encoded protein: CASRTGADYEQYF.

The chain carries TRBV7-8 and TRBJ2-7; 7 bases are a match to TRBD1. J was trimmed by 2 bases and V by 6 bases; bases with no gene match: 10. This CDR3 is 15 amino acids long. Per germline, CDR1 SGHVS and CDR2 FQNEAQ. CDR3 sequence (DNA): TGTGCCAGCAGACTTCGACAGGGTGAAGCCTACGAGCAGTACTTC. Translating it yields CASRLRQGEAYEQYF.

V and J are TRBV9 and TRBJ2-4; D possibly corresponds to TRBD1 (6 bases). V was pared by 1 base and J by 8 bases, with 16 bases between. Germline CDR1 and CDR2: SGDLS and YYNGEE. The CDR3 contains 15 residues. The CDR3 loop is CASSVWGRVMDIQYF. CDR3 DNA sequence: TGTGCCAGCAGCGTATGGGGGCGGGTAATGGACATTCAGTACTTC.

This clone has a handful of counts. The rearrangement links TRBV29-1 to TRBJ2-1, with D tentatively TRBD2 (6 bases). This CDR3 contains 12 residues. The V end was cut by 1 base, the J end by 8 bases, with 9 bases between. Germline assignment: CDR1 SQVTM and CDR2 ANQGSEA. The CDR3 region has the DNA TGCAGCGTTGAAGTTAGGGACTATGAGCAGTTCTTC. Protein sequence: CSVEVRDYEQFF.

A word on this clone: Additional DNA sequences in this sample encode the identical CDR3. DNA for the CDR3: TGTGCCAGCAGCTTAGTTACGTACAATGAGCAGTTCTTC. It yields the protein CASSLVTYNEQFF. The V gene is TRBV11-2, the J gene TRBJ2-1; D remains ambiguous. CDR1 SGHAT and CDR2 FQNNGV come from the germline V gene. Trimming stripped 1 base from V and 4 bases from J, with 5 bases between. The CDR3 length is 13 residues. Supplemented by reference TRBV11-2 and TRBJ2-1, the full variable domain reads EAGVAQSPRYKIIEKRQSVAFWCNPISGHATLYWYQQILGQGPKLLIQFQNNGVVDDSQLPKDRFSAERLKGVDSTLKIQPAKLEDSAVYLCASSLVTYNEQFFGPGTRLTVL.

About this clone itself: A much larger clone sits a single nucleotide away, making a read error possible. The chain couples TRBV27 to TRBJ2-3; TRBD2 aligns across 10 bases. Germline V gene sequence: CDR1 MNHEY, CDR2 SMNVEV (reference sequence). The V gene end was trimmed by 4 bases and the J gene end by 0 bases; junction bases not matched to a gene: 1. The CDR3 runs to 15 residues. CDR3 in DNA: TGTGCCAGCAGTTCGACTAGCGGGAGCACAGATACGCAGTATTTT. Amino acids: CASSSTSGSTDTQYF.

The chain recombines TRBV5-1 with TRBJ2-1, with D hard to call. V dropped 4 bases and J dropped 7 bases, with 18 bases sitting between them. The length of the CDR3 is 15 residues. Germline values: CDR1 SGHRS, CDR2 YFSETQ. The CDR3 DNA reads as TGCGCCAGCAGCCCCCTCCTCCTGGGCCAGAATGAGCAGTTCTTC. Amino acids: CASSPLLLGQNEQFF.

The chain combines TRBV27 with TRBJ2-7; D call uncertain. The CDR3 is 11 amino acids. V lost 10 bases, J lost 1 base, and 8 bases lay in between. Germline CDR1 is MNHEY and CDR2 is SMNVEV (reference sequence). CDR3 coding DNA: TGTGCCATCAGAAATTCCTACGAGCAGTACTTC. It encodes CAIRNSYEQYF.